This TCR beta chain was recovered during a study of blood T cell repertoires in COVID-19. Background on the study: Acute-phase and convalescent COVID-19 samples originated in the United States, Italy and Spain.

Libraries were prepared by immunoSEQ multiplex PCR; TCRdb keeps only in-frame clonotypes and omits some of them. The sample has about 160,000 clones; approximately 85% are singletons. The CDR3 has 15 amino acids. Trimming left V 0 bases short and J 7 bases short, with 13 bases between. The germline V gene encodes CDR1 KGHSH and CDR2 LQKENI. The chain employs TRBV18 and TRBJ2-1; TRBD2 is a possible D gene (5 bases). The source of this sequence is a woman between 45 and 65 years old with COVID-19, enrolled during active disease. Sequenced: peripheral blood. In nucleotides, the CDR3 is TGTGCCAGCTCACCACCCTCGGTTTCGGGAAATGAGCAGTTCTTC. It yields the protein CASSPPSVSGNEQFF. Full variable domain (rest looked up from reference TRBV18 and TRBJ2-1): NAGVMQNPRHLVRRRGQEARLRCSPMKGHSHVYWYRQLPEEGLKFMVYLQKENIIDESGMPKERFSAEFPKEGPSILRIQQVVRGDSAAYFCASSPPSVSGNEQFFGPGTRLTVL.